In this sample, the clone carrying this TCR beta chain is medium-sized. Antigen: not known. There are 14 residues in the CDR3. The ends lost 3 bases at V and 2 bases at J; junction bases unmatched: 4. The germline CDR1 and CDR2 sequences are DFQATT and SNEGSKA (reference sequence). The treatment is: approximately 11-day PBMC culture with coronavirus spike peptide pools or control peptides (ViraFEST assay). The data derive from a study of vaccination and CD4 T cells after COVID-19. Whole-study results and caveats: The study found that a median approximately 84% of reactive clones in convalescent patients appeared only post-vaccination.

Scientists ran DNA taken from cultured CD4+ T cells through the Oncomine TCR Beta short-read assay for sequencing. TCRdb used MiXCR to reprocess the PCR reads, holding one entry per CDR3 protein. The sample includes under 20,000 distinct CDR3 sequences, 23% of them seen just once. This sequence was found in a human donor with COVID-19. The V call is TRBV20-1, the J call TRBJ1-5, with 7 bases matching TRBD1. The sample consisted of cultured CD4+ T cells from blood. The CDR3 here is CSASNRGGNQPQHF. In DNA, the CDR3 is TGCAGTGCTAGCAACAGGGGAGGCAATCAGCCCCAGCATTTT.